A single sample is the source of the 7 T cell receptor beta chains below, sequenced in a study of graft-versus-host responses after intestinal transplantation. Which antigens these TCRs recognize remains unknown. Here immunoSEQ multiplex PCR was the method, and the copy in TCRdb shows in-frame clones only, minus some. The sample lists tens of thousands of clones, approximately 90% seen once, with 1.5% to 2% in the top ten. The sequenced sample was unstimulated CD8+ T cells sorted from spleen or lymph node cells, obtained before transplant. The receptors originated from a human donor who was the organ donor for an intestinal transplant.

A few counts support this clone. The CDR3 loop is CASSDRGRAEPQHF. The CDR3 nucleotides are TGCGCCAGCAGTGATAGGGGCAGGGCAGAGCCCCAGCATTTT. The gene calls are TRBV10-1 and TRBJ1-5, with D perhaps TRBD1 (5 bases). The CDR3 consists of 14 residues. V lost 3 bases and J lost 8, with 14 bases in between. The V gene's germline CDR1 is WNHNN and CDR2 SYGVQD (reference sequence).

The V gene is TRBV28, the J gene TRBJ2-1, with 10 bases that match TRBD2. This CDR3 spans 17 amino acids. CDR1 and CDR2 from the germline V gene are MDHEN and SYDVKM. The J segment lost 4 bases and the V segment lost 2 bases, leaving 8 bases of the junction unmatched. CDR3 loop: CASSLILASGRYNEQFF. The CDR3 region has the DNA TGTGCCAGCAGTTTAATTCTCGCTAGCGGGAGATACAATGAGCAGTTCTTC.

Notes on this clone: The sample carries other DNA sequences with the same CDR3. The CDR3 sequence is CASSLRDRGYNEQFF. The CDR3 nucleotides read TGTGCCAGTAGTCTCCGGGACAGGGGCTACAATGAGCAGTTCTTC. This chain connects TRBV19 to TRBJ2-1, with 10 bases matching TRBD1. This CDR3 comprises 15 residues. V trimming: 5 bases; J trimming: 3 bases; junction bases outside the gene matches: 4. Germline lookup yields CDR1 LNHDA and CDR2 SQIVND (reference sequence). Variable domain in full (rest from reference TRBV19 and TRBJ2-1): DGGITQSPKYLFRKEGQNVTLSCEQNLNHDAMYWYRQDPGQGLRLIYYSQIVNDFQKGDIAEGYSVSREKKESFPLTVTSAQKNPTAFYLCASSLRDRGYNEQFFGPGTRLTVL.

The gene calls are TRBV4-2 and TRBJ2-7; possible D gene TRBD2, 6 bases. The CDR3 runs to 15 residues. Trimming left V 6 bases short and J 1 base short, with 16 bases between. Per the germline V gene, CDR1 is LGHNA and CDR2 is YNFKEQ. The CDR3 nucleotides are TGTGCCAGCAGGCCCTTTAGCGGAGCTTCCTACGAGCAGTACTTC. It encodes CASRPFSGASYEQYF.

The chain employs TRBV30 and TRBJ1-5; 8 bases are shared with TRBD1. The CDR3 length is 15 residues. In germline, CDR1 is GTSNPN, CDR2 SVGIG (reference sequence). Germline trimming cut 2 bases from V and 9 bases from J; bases unmatched to any gene: 12. CDR3 sequence reads: CAWSLTSDRERPQHF. The CDR3, as DNA: TGTGCCTGGAGTCTCACCTCGGACAGGGAGCGGCCCCAGCATTTT.

The chain employs TRBV10-3 and TRBJ2-1, with D hard to call. The ends were cut back, 6 bases at V and 5 bases at J, with 11 bases in the middle. CDR3 length: 13 amino acids. Germline loops: CDR1 ENHRY, CDR2 SYGVKD. The CDR3: CAIRPQSDNEQFF. CDR3 nucleotides: TGTGCCATCAGGCCCCAGAGCGACAATGAGCAGTTCTTC.

The chain links TRBV6-1 to TRBJ2-6; tentative D call: TRBD1 (6 bases). V shed 4 bases and J shed 3 bases, with 10 bases lying between them. The CDR3 is made up of 15 amino acids. Germline values: CDR1 MNHNS, CDR2 SASEGT. CDR3 bases: TGTGCCAGCAGTGGAGGGGGTAGTGGGGCCAACGTCCTGACTTTC. Protein: CASSGGGSGANVLTF.